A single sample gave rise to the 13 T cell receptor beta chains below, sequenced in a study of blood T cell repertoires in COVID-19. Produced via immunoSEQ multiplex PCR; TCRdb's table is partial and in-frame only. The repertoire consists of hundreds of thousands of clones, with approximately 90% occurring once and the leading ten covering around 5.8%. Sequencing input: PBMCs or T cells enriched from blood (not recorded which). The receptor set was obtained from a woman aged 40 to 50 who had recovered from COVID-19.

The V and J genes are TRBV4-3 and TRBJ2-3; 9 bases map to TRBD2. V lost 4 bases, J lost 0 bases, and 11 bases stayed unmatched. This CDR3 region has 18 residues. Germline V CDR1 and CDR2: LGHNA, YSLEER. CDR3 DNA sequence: TGCGCCAGCAGCCCTAGTAGTTTAGCGGGAGCGAGCACAGATACGCAGTATTTT. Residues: CASSPSSLAGASTDTQYF.

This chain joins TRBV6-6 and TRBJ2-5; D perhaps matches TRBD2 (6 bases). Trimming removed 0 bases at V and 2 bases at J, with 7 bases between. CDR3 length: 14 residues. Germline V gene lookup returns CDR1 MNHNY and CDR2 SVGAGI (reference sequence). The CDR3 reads CASSYSSGQETQYF. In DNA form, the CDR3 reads TGTGCCAGCAGTTACTCTAGCGGTCAAGAGACCCAGTACTTC.

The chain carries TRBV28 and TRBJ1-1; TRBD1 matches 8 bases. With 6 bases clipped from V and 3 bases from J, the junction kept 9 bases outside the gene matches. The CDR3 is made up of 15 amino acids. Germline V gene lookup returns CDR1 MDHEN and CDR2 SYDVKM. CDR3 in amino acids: CASSELDRGYTEAFF. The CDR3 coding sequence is TGTGCCAGCAGCGAACTAGACAGGGGTTACACTGAAGCTTTCTTT.

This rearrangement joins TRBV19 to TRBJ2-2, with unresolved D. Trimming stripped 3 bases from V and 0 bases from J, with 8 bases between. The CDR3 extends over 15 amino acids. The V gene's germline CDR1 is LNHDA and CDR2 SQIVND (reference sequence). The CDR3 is CASSITQTNTGELFF. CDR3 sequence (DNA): TGTGCCAGTAGTATTACACAGACGAACACCGGGGAGCTGTTTTTT.

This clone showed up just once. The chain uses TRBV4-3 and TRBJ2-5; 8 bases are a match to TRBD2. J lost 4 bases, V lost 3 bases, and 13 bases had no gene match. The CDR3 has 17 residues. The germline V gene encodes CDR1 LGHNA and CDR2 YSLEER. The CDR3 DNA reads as TGCGCCAGCAGCCACAACCCACCGGGACTAGAGGGAGAGACCCAGTACTTC. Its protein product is CASSHNPPGLEGETQYF.

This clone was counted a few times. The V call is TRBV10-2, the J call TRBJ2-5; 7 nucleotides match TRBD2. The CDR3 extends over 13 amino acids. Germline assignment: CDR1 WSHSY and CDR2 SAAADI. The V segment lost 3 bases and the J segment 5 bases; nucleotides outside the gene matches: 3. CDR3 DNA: TGCGCCAGCAGTGAAGTCGGGGGGGAGACCCAGTACTTC. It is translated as CASSEVGGETQYF.

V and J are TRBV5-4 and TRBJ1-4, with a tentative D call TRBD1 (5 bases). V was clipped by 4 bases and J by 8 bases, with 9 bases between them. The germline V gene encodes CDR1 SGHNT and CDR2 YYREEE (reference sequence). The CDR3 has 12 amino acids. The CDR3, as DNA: TGTGCCAGCAGCCATGACAGCGAAAAACTGTTTTTT. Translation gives CASSHDSEKLFF.

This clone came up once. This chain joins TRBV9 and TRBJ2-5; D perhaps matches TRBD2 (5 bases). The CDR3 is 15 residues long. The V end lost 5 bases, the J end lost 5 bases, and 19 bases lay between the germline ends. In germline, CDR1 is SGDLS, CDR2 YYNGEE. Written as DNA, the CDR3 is TGTGCCAGCAGAGCACCCCGAGGAGGCCTGGAGACCCAGTACTTC. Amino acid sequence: CASRAPRGGLETQYF.

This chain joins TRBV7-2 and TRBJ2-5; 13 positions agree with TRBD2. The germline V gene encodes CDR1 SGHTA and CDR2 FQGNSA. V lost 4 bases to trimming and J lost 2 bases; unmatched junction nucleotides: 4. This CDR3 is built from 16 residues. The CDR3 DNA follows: TGTGCCAGCAGCTCCCGGGGACTAGCGGGGCAAGAGACCCAGTACTTC. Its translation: CASSSRGLAGQETQYF.

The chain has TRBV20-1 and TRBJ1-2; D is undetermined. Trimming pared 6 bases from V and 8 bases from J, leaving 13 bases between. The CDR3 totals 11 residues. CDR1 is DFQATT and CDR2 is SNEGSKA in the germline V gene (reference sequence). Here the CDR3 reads CSAPLSEGYTF. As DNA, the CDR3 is TGCAGTGCCCCTCTCTCAGAAGGCTACACCTTC.

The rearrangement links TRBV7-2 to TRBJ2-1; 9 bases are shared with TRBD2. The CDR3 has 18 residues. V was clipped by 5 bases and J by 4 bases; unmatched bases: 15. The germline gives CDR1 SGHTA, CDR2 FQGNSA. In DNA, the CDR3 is TGTGCCAGCAGCGATTATCCGTTAGCGGGAGAAGGGTACAATGAGCAGTTCTTC. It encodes CASSDYPLAGEGYNEQFF.

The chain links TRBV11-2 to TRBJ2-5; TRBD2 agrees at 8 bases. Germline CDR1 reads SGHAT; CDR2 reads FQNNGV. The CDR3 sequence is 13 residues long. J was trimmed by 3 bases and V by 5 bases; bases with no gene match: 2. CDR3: CASSHSGEETQYF. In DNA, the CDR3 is TGTGCCAGCAGCCATAGCGGGGAAGAGACCCAGTACTTC. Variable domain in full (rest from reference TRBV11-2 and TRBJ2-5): EAGVAQSPRYKIIEKRQSVAFWCNPISGHATLYWYQQILGQGPKLLIQFQNNGVVDDSQLPKDRFSAERLKGVDSTLKIQPAKLEDSAVYLCASSHSGEETQYFGPGTRLLVL.

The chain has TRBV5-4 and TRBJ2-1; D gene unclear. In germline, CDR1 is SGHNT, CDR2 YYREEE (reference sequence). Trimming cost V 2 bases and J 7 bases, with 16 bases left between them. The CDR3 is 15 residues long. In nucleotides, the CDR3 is TGTGCCAGCAGCTTTGACTCCGGGTCCTTGAATGAGCAGTTCTTC. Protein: CASSFDSGSLNEQFF.